The clone carrying this T cell receptor beta chain was counted only a few times. The antigen is undetermined. Germline V CDR1 and CDR2: SGHRS, YFSETQ. The CDR3 contains 14 residues. J gave up 6 bases and V 6 bases, and 4 bases lay outside the gene matches. The protocol was immunoSEQ multiplex PCR, while the TCRdb copy is restricted to in-frame clones and leaves out a portion. The sample has tens of thousands of clones, approximately 89% seen once. The sample comes from a study of OX40 agonist ivuxolimab in advanced cancers. Across the whole study: The study enrolled dose-escalation patients with hepatocellular carcinoma, melanoma, renal cell or head and neck cancer.

Study-wide results and caveats: Dosing at 0.1 to 3.0 mg/kg was accompanied by clonal expansion of CD4+ and CD8+ blood T cells by week 6.

The J gene is TRBJ2-1, the V gene TRBV5-1; TRBD2 aligns across 12 bases. This TCR was recovered from an adult with an advanced solid tumor such as melanoma, head and neck, liver or kidney cancer. Specimen: CD4+ or CD8+ T cells sorted from blood, collected in a trial of the OX40 agonist ivuxolimab. For the CDR3, the DNA is TGCGCCAGCAACAGACTAGCGGGGGTCAATGAGCAGTTCTTC. Its protein is CASNRLAGVNEQFF.